These 15 T cell receptor beta chains were all obtained from the same sample, sequenced in a study of cytotoxic CD8 clonotypes in ibrutinib-treated CLL. Clones were sequenced by immunoSEQ multiplex PCR, and TCRdb holds only the in-frame ones, with some missing. The table records some 150,000 clones, around three quarters of them present only once. The input for sequencing was PBMCs, taken after 12 months of ibrutinib treatment. The receptor source for this set is a human donor with chronic lymphocytic leukemia.

The chain couples TRBV30 to TRBJ2-3; 13 positions agree with TRBD2. The CDR3 has 16 amino acids. V lost 3 bases and J lost 1; bases outside the gene matches: 4. Germline loops: CDR1 GTSNPN, CDR2 SVGIG (reference sequence). The CDR3 region has the DNA TGTGCCTGGAGCCCCGGACTAGCGGGAGGCACAGATACGCAGTATTTT. It codes for CAWSPGLAGGTDTQYF.

The chain joins TRBV7-2 to TRBJ2-3; the match to TRBD2 covers 9 bases. The CDR3 contains 16 residues. Trimming cost V 1 base and J 5 bases; bases outside gene matches: 7. Germline V CDR1 and CDR2: SGHTA, FQGNSA. CDR3 in amino acids: CASSLGAGGNRDTQYF. The CDR3 bases are TGTGCCAGCAGCTTAGGAGCGGGAGGCAACAGAGATACGCAGTATTTT.

The V call is TRBV11-2, the J call TRBJ1-2, with TRBD1 identical over 9 bases. V shed 4 bases, J shed 4 bases, and the junction held 13 bases outside the gene matches. Looked up from germline, CDR1 is SGHAT and CDR2 is FQNNGV. CDR3 size: 17 residues. The CDR3 nucleotides are TGTGCCAGCAGCTATTGGGACAGGGTTAAGGAAGGCTATGGCTACACCTTC. Translating it yields CASSYWDRVKEGYGYTF.

The genes are TRBV5-5 and TRBJ2-7; D is undetermined. The V end lost 2 bases, the J end lost 6 bases, and 9 bases lay between the germline ends. Germline CDR1 SGHKS, CDR2 YYEKEE (reference sequence). This CDR3 comprises 12 residues. CDR3 DNA sequence: TGTGCCAGCAGCTTCGTAGATCTCGAGCAGTACTTC. It specifies CASSFVDLEQYF.

The chain recombines TRBV19 with TRBJ1-2, with 8 bases lining up with TRBD1. Per germline, CDR1 LNHDA and CDR2 SQIVND (reference sequence). J lost 5 bases, V lost 3 bases, and 2 bases had no gene match. The CDR3 totals 13 residues. The DNA of the CDR3 is TGTGCCAGTAGTATGACAGGGGCGTATGGCTACACCTTC. Translated, it gives CASSMTGAYGYTF.

The rearrangement joins TRBV28 to TRBJ2-1, with D possibly TRBD2 on 5 matching bases. Trimming cost V 6 bases and J 8 bases, with 17 bases left between them. The CDR3 loop spans 14 amino acids. Germline loops: CDR1 MDHEN, CDR2 SYDVKM. Here the CDR3 reads CASRGEATFHEQFF. In DNA form, the CDR3 reads TGTGCCAGCAGGGGAGAGGCTACCTTCCATGAGCAGTTCTTC.

The chain couples TRBV5-4 to TRBJ2-7; D call uncertain. The ends were cut back, 2 bases at V and 3 bases at J, with 9 bases in the middle. The CDR3 totals 13 residues. Germline CDR1 reads SGHNT; CDR2 reads YYREEE (reference sequence). CDR3 residues: CASSFLSSYEQYF. Written as DNA, the CDR3 is TGTGCCAGCAGCTTTTTGAGTAGCTACGAGCAGTACTTC.

The rearrangement joins TRBV10-3 to TRBJ2-3, with D hard to call. Trimming took off 0 bases at V and 3 bases at J, with 7 bases between the two ends. The CDR3 is 14 amino acids. The germline V gene has CDR1 ENHRY and CDR2 SYGVKD. DNA for the CDR3: TGTGCCATCAGTGAGTCGGAAGTTACAGATACGCAGTATTTT. It is translated as CAISESEVTDTQYF.

The chain joins TRBV6-1 to TRBJ2-2; TRBD1 might be the D (5 bases). CDR1 MNHNS and CDR2 SASEGT come from the germline V gene. Trimming pared 8 bases from V and 8 bases from J, leaving 15 bases between. CDR3 length: 13 amino acids. The DNA for the CDR3 is TGTGCCAGCTTTAAGGGGCTTAAAGGGGAGCTGTTTTTT. It encodes CASFKGLKGELFF.

The rearrangement uses TRBV6-5 and TRBJ1-1; a possible D gene is TRBD1 (5 bases). V dropped 4 bases and J dropped 1 base, with 13 bases sitting between them. The CDR3 runs to 15 residues. Germline CDR1 MNHEY, CDR2 SVGAGI. The CDR3 reads CASSWDVGGNTEAFF. The CDR3 DNA reads TGTGCCAGCAGTTGGGACGTGGGGGGGAACACTGAAGCTTTCTTT.

The CDR3 region is CASSLATYSYGYTF. The CDR3 region has the DNA TGTGCCAGCAGCTTGGCCACGTATAGCTATGGCTACACCTTC. The V and J genes are TRBV5-6 and TRBJ1-2, with D unresolved. Germline V CDR1 and CDR2: SGHDT, YYEEEE. V dropped 0 bases and J dropped 4 bases, with 10 bases sitting between them. This CDR3 region has 14 residues.

The rearrangement uses TRBV18 and TRBJ2-5; 8 bases line up with TRBD2. The CDR3 length is 13 residues. V was clipped by 5 bases and J by 7 bases; unmatched bases: 6. Germline V gives CDR1 KGHSH, CDR2 LQKENI. CDR3: CASSNSGSGTQYF. CDR3 DNA sequence: TGTGCCAGCTCAAACAGCGGGAGTGGGACCCAGTACTTC.

The chain combines TRBV6-5 with TRBJ2-7; 11 bases match TRBD1. V was pared by 6 bases and J by 2 bases, with 6 bases of the junction left unmatched. The CDR3 covers 15 residues. Germline lookup yields CDR1 MNHEY and CDR2 SVGAGI. CDR3 sequence (DNA): TGTGCCAGCAGCTTACTGGGACAGGGGGCCTACGAGCAGTACTTC. The encoded protein is CASSLLGQGAYEQYF.

The table lists this clone with a count of one. Other DNA sequences in this specimen translate into the identical CDR3. This chain uses TRBV18 with TRBJ2-7; D is undetermined. CDR1 and CDR2 from the germline V gene are KGHSH and LQKENI. Trimming stripped 3 bases from V and 1 base from J, with 4 bases between. The CDR3 covers 12 residues. In DNA, the CDR3 is TGTGCCAGCTCACCGGATTCCTACGAGCAGTACTTC. The encoded protein is CASSPDSYEQYF.

V gene TRBV29-1 combines with J gene TRBJ2-7; 7 bases line up with TRBD1. Germline CDR1 reads SQVTM; CDR2 reads ANQGSEA. The CDR3 consists of 14 residues. V shed 2 bases and J 9 bases; nucleotides not matched to a gene: 13. In nucleotides, the CDR3 is TGCAGCGTTGAAAGTACAGGGGCCTCGGTAGGGCAGTACTTC. Protein: CSVESTGASVGQYF.